This T cell receptor beta chain emerged from a study of T cells in Graves' hyperthyroidism and ophthalmopathy. Exclusion criteria comprised uncontrolled infection, other autoimmune disease, pregnancy or lactation. TCR beta CDR3 region amplification was performed from RNA transcripts. During a first-round RT-PCR of the TCR CDR3, the HTBI primer set was used. Via MiXCR, TCRdb re-called the multiplex PCR reads, giving one row per CDR3 protein. The sample lists hundreds of thousands of distinct CDR3 sequences; about 14% were seen once. Notes on the study in general: Among clonotypes expanded in thyroid above 0.001, most were also found in blood.

At least ten counts were recorded for this clonotype. Its cognate antigen is unknown. Germline values: CDR1 MDHEN, CDR2 SYDVKM. The CDR3 has 16 amino acids. With 2 bases clipped from V and 1 base from J, the junction kept 4 bases outside the gene matches. The sequencing sample was made of blood. The receptor was isolated from a woman aged 18-29 years with Graves' hyperthyroidism. This chain connects TRBV28 to TRBJ2-7, with 11 nucleotides matching TRBD2. The CDR3 sequence: CASSLELAGGSYEQYF. The CDR3 DNA follows: TGTGCCAGCAGTTTAGAGCTAGCGGGAGGTTCCTACGAGCAGTACTTC.